This is a list of T cell receptor beta chains from one sample in a study of T cells in Graves' hyperthyroidism and ophthalmopathy. TCRdb called the multiplex PCR reads again in MiXCR, with one record for every CDR3 protein. The profile covers about 640,000 distinct CDR3 sequences, with around 20% appearing a single time and 34% taken by the ten largest. Specimen: blood. The origin of the receptors is a man aged 30-40 years with Graves' ophthalmopathy. Both conserved end residues are part of each CDR3. The D gene is left open where the match is weak. Where a row states a size, it is once, few, many or the class of an expanded clone; other rows omit it.

V: TRBV11-2; size: many; J: TRBJ1-1; D: NA; DNA: TGTGCCAGCAGCTTTAAATTCGGGGAAGTGAACACTGAAGCTTTCTTT; CDR3: CASSFKFGEVNTEAFF
V: TRBV2; size: many; J: TRBJ2-7; D: TRBD2; DNA: TGTGCCAGCATTGGGCTAGCGGGAGACTCGGGGGCCGAGCAGTACTTC; CDR3: CASIGLAGDSGAEQYF
V: TRBV7-9; size: many; J: TRBJ2-7; D: TRBD2; DNA: TGTGCCAGCCAGGTGGGGGGGGCCTACGAGCAGTACTTC; CDR3: CASQVGGAYEQYF
V: TRBV20-1; size: many; J: TRBJ2-5; D: NA; DNA: TGCAGTGCTAGAGATCCTGGCGGGACCCAGTACTTC; CDR3: CSARDPGGTQYF
V: TRBV4-1; size: NA; J: TRBJ2-7; D: NA; DNA: TGCGCCAGCAGCCAAGATCGTTGGGTAGGGTCCTACGAGCAGTACTTC; CDR3: CASSQDRWVGSYEQYF
V: TRBV27; size: many; J: TRBJ2-3; D: TRBD2; DNA: TGTGCCAGCAGTTCACTAGCGGGGTCCACAGATACGCAGTATTTT; CDR3: CASSSLAGSTDTQYF
V: TRBV6-1; size: NA; J: TRBJ2-1; D: NA; DNA: TGTGCCAGCAGTCCCGGACAGCGTGAGCAGTTCTTC; CDR3: CASSPGQREQFF
V: TRBV2; size: few; J: TRBJ2-7; D: NA; DNA: TGTGCCAGCAGGGTTTCCGAGCAGTACTTC; CDR3: CASRVSEQYF
V: TRBV13; size: NA; J: TRBJ2-5; D: NA; DNA: TGTGCCAGCAGCTTAAAACGAAGCAGCAGACAAGAGACCCAGTACTTC; CDR3: CASSLKRSSRQETQYF
V: TRBV7-3; size: few; J: TRBJ2-3; D: NA; DNA: TGTGCCAGCAGCTTAACTGGCGGTCTGGGGGCCACGCAGTATTTT; CDR3: CASSLTGGLGATQYF
V: TRBV11-2; size: many; J: TRBJ2-3; D: NA; DNA: TGTGCCAGCAGCTTGACGACAACTAGCACAGATACGCAGTATTTT; CDR3: CASSLTTTSTDTQYF